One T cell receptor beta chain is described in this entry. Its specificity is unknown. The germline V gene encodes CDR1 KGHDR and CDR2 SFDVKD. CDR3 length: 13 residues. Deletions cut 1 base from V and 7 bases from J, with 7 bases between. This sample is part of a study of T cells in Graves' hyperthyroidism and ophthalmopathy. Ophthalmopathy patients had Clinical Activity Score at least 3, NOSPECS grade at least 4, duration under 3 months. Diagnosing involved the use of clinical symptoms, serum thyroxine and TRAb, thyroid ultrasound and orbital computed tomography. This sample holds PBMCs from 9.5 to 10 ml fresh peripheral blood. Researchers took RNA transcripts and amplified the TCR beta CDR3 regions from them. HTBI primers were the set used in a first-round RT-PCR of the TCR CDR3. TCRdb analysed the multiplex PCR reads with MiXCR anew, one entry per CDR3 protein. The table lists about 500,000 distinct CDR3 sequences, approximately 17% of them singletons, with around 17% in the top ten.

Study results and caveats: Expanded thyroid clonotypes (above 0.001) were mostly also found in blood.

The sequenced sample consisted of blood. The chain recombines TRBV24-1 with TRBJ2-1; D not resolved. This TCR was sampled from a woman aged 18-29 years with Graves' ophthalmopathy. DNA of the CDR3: TGTGCCACCAGTGATTTCCTAGATAATGAGCAGTTCTTC. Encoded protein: CATSDFLDNEQFF.